The 29 T cell receptor beta chains given below trace back to one sample, sequenced in a study of glioma-infiltrating T cells. The iRepertoire nested amplicon-rescue multiplex PCR amplified TCR alpha and beta CDR3s from RNA. TCRdb re-called the multiplex PCR reads through MiXCR, storing one row per CDR3 protein. The sample includes about 380,000 distinct CDR3 sequences, less than 50% of them seen just once. Sample: glioma tissue, nonneoplastic brain tissue, or PBMCs (not recorded which). The receptors come from a human donor with low-grade glioma or glioblastoma, undergoing nonglioma brain surgery, or in good health (not recorded which).

This clonotype was detected a few times. The chain has TRBV3-1 and TRBJ1-2; D not resolved. Between the trimmed V and J ends, which lost 1 base and 8 bases, there was a span of 8 bases. The germline CDR1 and CDR2 sequences are LGHDT and YNNKEL (reference sequence). This CDR3 has 12 residues. CDR3 residues: CASSQGPKGYTF. The DNA for the CDR3 is TGTGCCAGCAGCCAAGGGCCGAAGGGCTACACCTTC.

This clonotype has a handful of counts. The V and J genes are TRBV18 and TRBJ1-4, with 7 bases aligning to TRBD1. The CDR3 length is 16 residues. Germline CDR1 reads KGHSH; CDR2 reads LQKENI. V was clipped by 1 base and J by 0 bases; unmatched bases: 2. This chain's CDR3 is CASSPQGAATNEKLFF. The CDR3 DNA sequence: TGTGCCAGCTCACCACAGGGGGCGGCAACTAATGAAAAACTGTTTTTT.

About this clonotype itself: A much larger clone differs from this one at a single base, so this may be a read error. This chain joins TRBV15 and TRBJ1-5, with a possible D match to TRBD1 (5 bases). The CDR3 contains 15 residues. Germline V gene data show CDR1 as LNHNV and CDR2 as YYDKDF (reference sequence). DNA of the CDR3: TGTGCCACCAACAGAGATCTAGGGGTACGCCAGCCCCAGCATTTT. Protein product: CATNRDLGVRQPQHF.

This clonotype was seen ten or more times. The CDR3 DNA reads as TGTGCCAGCAGTTTGCGGACCGGCAATCAGCCCCAGCATTTT. Translating gives CASSLRTGNQPQHF. The J gene is TRBJ1-5, the V gene TRBV27; no definite D call. This CDR3 contains 14 residues. With 3 bases removed from V and 2 bases from J, the gap between germline ends came to 8 bases. Germline CDR1 and CDR2: MNHEY and SMNVEV (reference sequence).

Remarks on this clonotype: The junction shows a germline mismatch at one end, possibly a read error. The chain has TRBV7-9 and TRBJ2-1; TRBD2 agrees at 13 bases. CDR1 and CDR2 (germline): SEHNR, FQNEAQ (reference sequence). CDR3 length: 15 amino acids. DNA for the CDR3: TGTGCCAGCAGCCCGGGACTAGCGGGGTACAATGACCAGTTCTTC. Protein sequence: CASSPGLAGYNDQFF.

This clonotype turned up a few times. This chain links TRBV5-1 with TRBJ1-3, with unresolved D. Germline CDR1 SGHRS, CDR2 YFSETQ. The CDR3 length is 15 residues. V was trimmed by 5 bases and J by 4 bases, leaving 16 bases between them. The CDR3 loop reads CASRLSLEPGNTIYF. The CDR3 nucleotides read TGCGCCAGCAGATTATCCCTCGAGCCAGGAAACACCATATATTTT.

The chain has TRBV7-7 and TRBJ2-3, with D possibly being TRBD2 (5 bases). From germline, CDR1 is SSHAT and CDR2 FNYEAQ (reference sequence). Trimming stripped 8 bases from V and 6 bases from J, with 9 bases between. This CDR3 is built from 11 residues. For the CDR3, the DNA is TGTGCCAGCCGGACGGGGGATACGCAGTATTTT. This encodes CASRTGDTQYF.

V usage is TRBV7-9 and J usage is TRBJ2-1, with no clear D. In germline, CDR1 is SEHNR, CDR2 FQNEAQ (reference sequence). The CDR3 contains 12 residues. The V gene lost 5 bases and the J gene lost 5 bases, with 7 bases spanning the gap. CDR3 in amino acids: CASSRHHNEQFF. The CDR3 nucleotides read TGTGCCAGCAGCCGACACCACAATGAGCAGTTCTTC.

This clonotype was found a few times. This chain connects TRBV20-1 to TRBJ2-1; D remains ambiguous. V was pared by 1 base and J by 8 bases, with 6 bases between. The CDR3 is 11 residues long. CDR1 and CDR2 from the germline V gene are DFQATT and SNEGSKA (reference sequence). The CDR3, as DNA: TGCAGTGCTAGAGTAATAGATGAGCAGTTCTTC. Amino acids: CSARVIDEQFF.

The chain uses TRBV4-3 and TRBJ2-1; TRBD2 agrees at 11 bases. Germline CDR1 reads LGHNA; CDR2 reads YSLEER. The CDR3 length is 15 residues. With V trimmed by 1 base and J by 5 bases, 1 base remained unmatched. The CDR3 sequence is CASSQVAGGDNEQFF. For the CDR3, the DNA is TGCGCCAGCAGCCAAGTAGCGGGAGGGGACAATGAGCAGTTCTTC.

Notes on this clonotype: This may be a read error, as it is one base from a much larger clone. This sequence joins TRBV28 and TRBJ1-1; 8 bases match TRBD1. Germline V gene sequence: CDR1 MDHEN, CDR2 SYDVKM. The CDR3 is made up of 14 amino acids. In DNA, the CDR3 is TGTACCAGCATTTACAGGGGGATGAACACTGAAGCTTTCTTT. This gives the protein CTSIYRGMNTEAFF.

J is TRBJ1-4 and V is TRBV10-3; the D is unclear. The CDR3 has 15 amino acids. V lost 7 bases to trimming and J lost 8 bases, with 20 bases between them. Germline-derived CDR1 and CDR2 are ENHRY and SYGVKD. In DNA, the CDR3 is TGTGCCATCATTAAGACCGACTATTGGAGCGAAAAACTGTTTTTT. Its protein is CAIIKTDYWSEKLFF.

As concerns this clonotype: One base away lies a much larger clone, so this may be a sequencing read error. The chain recombines TRBV4-2 with TRBJ1-1; D call uncertain. The CDR3 contains 14 residues. Germline V CDR1 and CDR2: LGHNA, YNFKEQ. The CDR3 nucleotides are TGTGCCAGCAGCTTAGACCATCGGAACACTGAAGATTTCTTT. This sequence encodes CASSLDHRNTEDFF.

A few counts support this clonotype. The J gene is TRBJ2-7, the V gene TRBV6-1, with D possibly TRBD1 on 6 matching bases. This CDR3 contains 15 residues. Per the germline V gene, CDR1 is MNHNS and CDR2 is SASEGT. Trimming took 5 bases from V and 2 from J, leaving 16 bases between them. CDR3 region: CASSSPDRSAYEQYF. DNA of the CDR3: TGTGCCAGCAGTTCCCCCGACAGGAGCGCCTACGAGCAGTACTTC.

This clonotype showed up just a few times. The gene calls are TRBV20-1 and TRBJ1-1; no firm D call. This CDR3 is 14 amino acids long. The V gene's germline CDR1 is DFQATT and CDR2 SNEGSKA (reference sequence). Between the trimmed V and J ends, which lost 0 bases and 4 bases, there was a span of 12 bases. The CDR3 reads CSARDFAGFTEAFF. In nucleotides, the CDR3 is TGCAGTGCTAGAGATTTCGCGGGGTTCACTGAAGCTTTCTTT.

The chain is built from TRBV20-1 and TRBJ2-1; TRBD2 might be the D (5 bases). Per the germline V gene, CDR1 is DFQATT and CDR2 is SNEGSKA (reference sequence). The CDR3 spans 13 residues. With 5 bases removed from V and 10 bases from J, the gap between germline ends came to 18 bases. The CDR3 loop reads CSAWRRGRIEQFF. CDR3 nucleotides: TGCAGTGCTTGGAGGCGAGGTAGGATCGAGCAGTTCTTC.

The chain carries TRBV20-1 and TRBJ2-3, with 11 positions matching TRBD2. The CDR3 consists of 12 residues. CDR1 and CDR2 (germline): DFQATT, SNEGSKA (reference sequence). V shed 5 bases, J shed 7 bases, and the junction held 2 bases outside the gene matches. The CDR3 sequence is CSAGTSGYTQYF. In DNA form, the CDR3 reads TGCAGTGCTGGGACTAGCGGATATACGCAGTATTTT.

The chain combines TRBV4-3 with TRBJ1-4; TRBD1 agrees at 7 bases. The CDR3 is 15 amino acids. Germline values: CDR1 LGHNA, CDR2 YSLEER. Losses at the gene ends were 5 bases for V and 3 bases for J; bases not matched to a gene: 6. The CDR3 reads CASSGSGTANEKLFF. In DNA form, the CDR3 reads TGCGCCAGCAGCGGTTCCGGGACAGCTAATGAAAAACTGTTTTTT.

The chain joins TRBV19 to TRBJ2-7, with D perhaps TRBD2 (6 bases). Looked up from germline, CDR1 is LNHDA and CDR2 is SQIVND (reference sequence). The CDR3 sequence is 15 residues long. V was clipped by 5 bases and J by 1 base, with 15 bases between them. Here the CDR3 reads CASSLNSGRSYEQYF. The CDR3 nucleotides read TGTGCCAGTAGTTTAAATTCCGGGAGATCCTACGAGCAGTACTTC.

The chain employs TRBV7-2 and TRBJ2-1; D is uncertain. Trimming shortened V by 3 bases and J by 2 bases, and 8 bases separated the two germline ends. The CDR3 runs 14 residues. CDR1 is SGHTA, CDR2 FQGNSA, per germline. This chain's CDR3 is CASSFSSPYNEQFF. In DNA form, the CDR3 reads TGTGCCAGCAGCTTCAGTTCCCCCTACAATGAGCAGTTCTTC.

This chain joins TRBV6-1 and TRBJ2-4; perhaps D is TRBD1 or TRBD2 (5 bases each). The V end was cut by 6 bases, the J end by 0 bases, with 15 bases between. The CDR3 totals 16 residues. Per germline, CDR1 MNHNS and CDR2 SASEGT. As DNA, the CDR3 is TGTGCCAGCAGCCCTGGGGGTATCCTAGCCAAAAACATTCAGTACTTC. It codes for CASSPGGILAKNIQYF.

The sample holds a few counts of this clonotype. This chain connects TRBV2 to TRBJ1-5; TRBD1 aligns across 7 bases. Germline-derived CDR1 and CDR2 are SNHLY and FYNNEI. The V segment lost 5 bases and the J segment 7 bases; nucleotides outside the gene matches: 8. This CDR3 is built from 14 residues. CDR3: CASSSDRAGQPQHF. The CDR3 coding sequence is TGTGCCAGCAGTTCAGACAGGGCAGGACAGCCCCAGCATTTT. The entire variable domain, with the rest obtained from reference TRBV2 and TRBJ1-5, is as follows: EPEVTQTPSHQVTQMGQEVILRCVPISNHLYFYWYRQILGQKVEFLVSFYNNEISEKSEIFDDQFSVERPDGSNFTLKIRSTKLEDSAMYFCASSSDRAGQPQHFGDGTRLSIL.

This clonotype was observed a handful of times. The J gene is TRBJ1-5, the V gene TRBV28; D remains unclear. The CDR3 runs to 16 residues. With 4 bases removed from V and 5 bases from J, the gap between germline ends came to 18 bases. From germline, CDR1 is MDHEN and CDR2 SYDVKM. The CDR3 coding sequence is TGTGCCAGCAGTTCTCTTGTGGGAACGGATGATCAGCCCCAGCATTTT. The encoded protein is CASSSLVGTDDQPQHF.

The chain joins TRBV27 to TRBJ2-7; D tentatively reads TRBD1 or TRBD2 (5 bases each). The germline gives CDR1 MNHEY, CDR2 SMNVEV (reference sequence). The V end lost 2 bases, the J end lost 5 bases, and 16 bases lay between the germline ends. The CDR3 has 15 residues. The CDR3 spells CASSLIGGNPHEQYF. The CDR3 DNA reads TGTGCCAGCAGTTTAATTGGGGGAAATCCCCACGAGCAGTACTTC.

This clonotype was detected many times. V gene TRBV27 combines with J gene TRBJ1-1; no reliable D call. V was cut by 8 bases and J by 1 base, with 20 bases left in between. Germline CDR1 reads MNHEY; CDR2 reads SMNVEV (reference sequence). CDR3 length: 16 amino acids. CDR3 protein: CASHRTGMGRNTEAFF. DNA of the CDR3: TGTGCCAGCCATCGGACTGGAATGGGAAGGAACACTGAAGCTTTCTTT.

This clonotype was observed many times. The chain recombines TRBV6-1 with TRBJ1-2; tentatively, D is TRBD1 (6 bases). The CDR3 consists of 13 residues. Looked up from germline, CDR1 is MNHNS and CDR2 is SASEGT. V lost 5 bases and J lost 6, with 13 bases in between. This CDR3 reads CASSPGTSHGYTF. The CDR3 DNA sequence: TGTGCCAGCAGTCCCGGGACAAGTCATGGCTACACCTTC.

Remarks on this clonotype: A much larger clone sits a single nucleotide away, making a read error possible. The rearrangement links TRBV7-3 to TRBJ2-1; the match to TRBD2 covers 9 bases. Germline values: CDR1 SGHTA, CDR2 FQGTGA. The CDR3 totals 14 residues. DNA for the CDR3: TGTGCCAGCAGCTTAATAGCGGGAGCCGGTGAGCAGCTCTTC. This codes for CASSLIAGAGEQLF.

This chain links TRBV5-4 with TRBJ2-1; 12 bases fit TRBD2. TRBJ2-7 matches the DNA end more closely, so the J call is doubtful. The germline CDR1 and CDR2 sequences are SGHNT and YYREEE (reference sequence). The CDR3 sequence is 14 residues long. The DNA of the CDR3 is TGTGGGACTAGCGGGACGAGCTCCTACAATGAGCAGTACTTC. Protein: CGTSGTSSYNEQYF.

This clonotype occurred a few times. V gene TRBV6-1 combines with J gene TRBJ2-5; D is ambiguous. Trimming took 6 bases from V and 1 from J, leaving 9 bases between them. There are 13 residues in the CDR3. From germline, CDR1 is MNHNS and CDR2 SASEGT. The CDR3 region is CASRRDTQETQYF. Here the CDR3 DNA reads TGTGCCAGCAGAAGGGATACCCAAGAGACCCAGTACTTC.